One sample yielded the 5 T cell receptor beta chains listed below, sequenced in a study of response to subunit inactivated influenza vaccine. From the RT-PCR reads, TCRdb called clonotypes with MiXCR, one entry per CDR3 protein. The table records 500,000 to 650,000 distinct CDR3 sequences, 7.5% to 8.5% of them present only once. Sequences were derived from PBMCs from blood, sampled around 25 months after vaccination. These receptors originate from a man aged 50 to 75 who received an inactivated influenza vaccine.

This clonotype showed up just a few times. The V and J genes are TRBV20-1 and TRBJ2-1, with D tentatively TRBD2 (6 bases). V gave up 2 bases and J gave up 4 bases, with 15 bases separating them. The CDR3 has 15 residues. Germline CDR1 is DFQATT and CDR2 is SNEGSKA (reference sequence). The CDR3 DNA follows: TGCAGTGCTAGACAGGGACTTGGTGGGTACAATGAGCAGTTCTTC. Its protein is CSARQGLGGYNEQFF.

This clonotype occurred many times. The J gene is TRBJ2-3, the V gene TRBV6-5; D ambiguous. The CDR3 loop spans 13 amino acids. From germline, CDR1 is MNHEY and CDR2 SVGAGI. V was shortened by 0 bases and J by 4 bases, with 5 bases between the two germline ends. The CDR3 loop is CASSYSGPDTQYF. CDR3 sequence (DNA): TGTGCCAGCAGTTACTCAGGGCCAGATACGCAGTATTTT.

This clonotype was counted only a few times. The rearrangement joins TRBV12-3 or TRBV12-4 to TRBJ1-1; TRBD1 might be the D (5 bases). This CDR3 region has 14 residues. Trimming took off 7 bases at V and 2 bases at J, with 14 bases between the two ends. In DNA, the CDR3 is TGTGCCAGCACCCCCGGGACGGTAAACACTGAAGCTTTCTTT. The encoded protein is CASTPGTVNTEAFF.

This clonotype has just a few counts. The chain is built from TRBV4-2 and TRBJ2-7, with 9 bases identical to TRBD2. CDR1 and CDR2 from the germline V gene are LGHNA and YNFKEQ. The V segment lost 0 bases and the J segment 3 bases; nucleotides outside the gene matches: 6. CDR3 length: 16 residues. CDR3 nucleotides: TGTGCCAGCAGCCAAGAAGTGGGACTAGCTCACTACGAGCAGTACTTC. It yields the protein CASSQEVGLAHYEQYF.

This clonotype was recorded a few times. CDR3 DNA sequence: TGTGCCAGCAGCTTATTGACAGGGCGAAATGAAAAACTGTTTTTT. Amino acid sequence: CASSLLTGRNEKLFF. The J gene is TRBJ1-4, the V gene TRBV7-9; 7 nucleotides match TRBD1. After removal of 2 bases from V and 5 bases from J, the junction contained 5 bases not matched to a gene. Germline loops: CDR1 SEHNR, CDR2 FQNEAQ (reference sequence). This CDR3 comprises 15 residues.